This TCR beta chain was recorded in a study of spatial heterogeneity in lung cancer. Study-wide background: Each time, sequencing found more beta-chain sequences than alpha-chain sequences.

Time point denoted: blood at routine non-recurrence follow-up after resection. Sequencing was performed on whole RNA extracted from tumor and nontumor lung tissue, or from frozen PBMC, and the material was left unsorted. Carried by each TCR cDNA molecule was a unique molecular identifier. TCRdb analysed the 5' RACE reads with MiXCR anew, one entry per CDR3 protein. The table lists around 120,000 distinct CDR3 sequences, 12% of them singletons. Trimming took 1 base from V and 1 from J, leaving 9 bases between them. Looked up from germline, CDR1 is SGHRS and CDR2 is YFSETQ. CDR3 length: 14 residues. This clonotype was seen repeatedly, ten times or more.

The sequenced sample was PBMCs, obtained at follow-up. The chain recombines TRBV5-1 with TRBJ2-7, with D possibly TRBD1 on 5 matching bases. The sequence was collected from a male donor with early-stage non-small cell lung cancer. Here the CDR3 reads CASSLLGQSYEQYF. DNA of the CDR3: TGCGCCAGCAGCTTGCTGGGGCAGTCCTACGAGCAGTACTTC. The full variable domain, rest sourced from reference TRBV5-1 and TRBJ2-7, is KAGVTQTPRYLIKTRGQQVTLSCSPISGHRSVSWYQQTPGQGLQFLFEYFSETQRNKGNFPGRFSGRQFSNSRSEMNVSTLELGDSALYLCASSLLGQSYEQYFGPGTRLTVT.